This T cell receptor (beta chain) was captured by sequencing in a study of graft-versus-host responses after intestinal transplantation. On the study more broadly: Recipients uniformly received anti-thymocyte globulin induction, followed by tacrolimus and steroids for three to four years. Study observations and caveats: GvH clones surfaced in recipient marrow, some emerging earlier in ileum or blood.

In the case of this clone: What it binds is not known.

Sequencing was performed with immunoSEQ multiplex PCR; in TCRdb, only in-frame clones are kept and a portion is missing. The repertoire includes roughly 70,000 clones, roughly 92% of them detected once, and about 6.7% sits in the top ten. From germline, CDR1 is SQVTM and CDR2 ANQGSEA. V lost 8 bases and J lost 2; bases outside the gene matches: 8. The CDR3 spans 14 residues. The source material was bone marrow, sampled approximately 100 weeks after intestinal transplantation. The sequence derives from a human patient who received an intestinal transplant, so some T cells may come from the graft donor. This sequence joins TRBV29-1 and TRBJ2-3, with 9 positions matching TRBD1. For the CDR3, the DNA is TGCAGCTCCGGGGACAGGGTTGTCACAGATACGCAGTATTTT. It codes for CSSGDRVVTDTQYF.